Sequencing of this T cell receptor beta chain was carried out in a study of follicular helper T cells after annual influenza vaccination. Background on the study: After each seasonal flu vaccination, blood came on days 0, 7 and 28.

Generated by immunoSEQ multiplex PCR, the TCRdb table keeps only in-frame clones and is missing some. Here the sample spans 9,500 to 15,000 clones, about 80% being singletons. The V end lost 6 bases, the J end lost 1 base, and 12 bases lay between the germline ends. Germline V CDR1 and CDR2: MNHEY, SVGAGI. The CDR3 loop spans 15 amino acids. Whole-study results and caveats: ICOS-CD38- cTfh most often held earlier Day 7 ICOS+CD38+ clones. ICOS+CD38+ cTfh clonality tracked population frequency, and its change tracked circulating plasmablast change.

Regarding time point: 2015-2016 season, pre-vaccination. Each time point used 40 to 100 mL of blood. A note on this clone: Its antigen is unknown.

This material consisted of CXCR5+ CD38- circulating T follicular helper cells from blood, taken on the day of influenza vaccination. The subset is: circulating Tfh, non-naive CD4+CXCR5+PD-1+ (ICOS+CD38+ or ICOS-CD38-). This rearrangement joins TRBV6-5 to TRBJ2-2; D not certain. The clonotype was recovered from an adult who received the influenza vaccine. The chain's CDR3 is CASRYDSMNTGELFF. The CDR3 coding sequence is TGTGCCAGCAGATACGACTCGATGAACACCGGGGAGCTGTTTTTT.